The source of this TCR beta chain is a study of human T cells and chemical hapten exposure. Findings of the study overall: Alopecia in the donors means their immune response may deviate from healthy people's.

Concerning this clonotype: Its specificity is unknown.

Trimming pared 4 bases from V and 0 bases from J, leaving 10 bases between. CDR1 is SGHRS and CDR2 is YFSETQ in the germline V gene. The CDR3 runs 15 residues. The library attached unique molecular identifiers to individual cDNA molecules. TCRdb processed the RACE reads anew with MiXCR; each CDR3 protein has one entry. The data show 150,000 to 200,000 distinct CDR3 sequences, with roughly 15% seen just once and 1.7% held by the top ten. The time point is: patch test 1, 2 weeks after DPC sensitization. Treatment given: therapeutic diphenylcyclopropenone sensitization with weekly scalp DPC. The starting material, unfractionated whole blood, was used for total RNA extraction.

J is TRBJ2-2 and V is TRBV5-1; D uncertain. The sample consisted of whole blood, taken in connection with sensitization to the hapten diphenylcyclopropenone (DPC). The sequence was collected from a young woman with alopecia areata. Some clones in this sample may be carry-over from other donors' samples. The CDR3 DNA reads TGCGCCAGCAGCCCCGACGGCACGAACACCGGGGAGCTGTTTTTT. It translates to CASSPDGTNTGELFF.